Below are 13 T cell receptor beta chains sequenced from a single sample in a study of tumor-infiltrating lymphocytes in primary liver carcinoma. Making TCR beta cDNA involved around 510 ng total RNA and a constant-region primer. Each TCR beta library was derived from three nested multiplex PCR rounds that employed slightly modified ARM-PCR. TRBV1-TRBV30 forward and Cbeta reverse primers drove the first two roughly 10-cycle rounds. TCRdb recomputed calls from the multiplex PCR reads with MiXCR, one row per CDR3 protein. This sample has 180,000 or so distinct CDR3 sequences; roughly 60% occur once, and the top ten carry under 75%. Germline DNA was extracted alongside blood RNA, which was obtained from unsorted whole blood. Sample: peripheral blood. These receptors originate from a man aged 40-50 years with primary liver carcinoma and hepatitis B virus infection.

The sample holds many counts of this clonotype. The rearrangement links TRBV6-1 to TRBJ1-1; D remains ambiguous. Trimming took off 9 bases at V and 1 base at J, with 12 bases between the two ends. This CDR3 comprises 13 residues. Germline V gives CDR1 MNHNS, CDR2 SASEGT. The CDR3 is CASRTVGNTEAFF. The DNA of the CDR3 is TGTGCCAGTAGGACGGTGGGGAACACTGAAGCTTTCTTT.

The V gene is TRBV5-1, the J gene TRBJ1-2; TRBD1 aligns across 7 bases. Looked up from germline, CDR1 is SGHRS and CDR2 is YFSETQ. Trimming removed 4 bases from V and 7 bases from J; junction bases left unmatched: 10. This CDR3 has 14 residues. For the CDR3, the DNA is TGCGCCAGCAGCCTCTCGACAGGGAGGGGTGGCTACACCTTC. Translated, it gives CASSLSTGRGGYTF.

The V call is TRBV11-1, the J call TRBJ2-1; TRBD2 matches at 14 bases. The CDR3 is 16 residues long. Per germline, CDR1 SGHAT and CDR2 FQDESV (reference sequence). Unmatched junction bases numbered 10, after V lost 5 bases and J lost 10 bases. This chain's CDR3 is CASSPRGLAGVGEQFF. DNA for the CDR3: TGTGCCAGCAGCCCCCGGGGACTAGCGGGAGTCGGGGAGCAGTTCTTC. Based on the CDR3 plus reference TRBV11-1 and TRBJ2-1, the full variable domain is EAEVAQSPRYKITEKSQAVAFWCDPISGHATLYWYRQILGQGPELLVQFQDESVVDDSQLPKDRFSAERLKGVDSTLKIQPAELGDSAMYLCASSPRGLAGVGEQFFGPGTRLTVL.

Regarding this clonotype: This may come from a read error, since a much larger clone is one base off. The chain uses TRBV6-1 and TRBJ1-3; D ambiguous. Germline CDR1 is MNHNS and CDR2 is SASEGT. Trimming removed 10 bases from V and 0 bases from J, with 10 bases in between. The CDR3 sequence is 13 residues long. This CDR3 is CATSETSGNTIYF. CDR3 DNA: TGTGCCACGTCGGAAACCTCTGGAAACACCATATATTTT.

Regarding this clonotype: Mismatch with germline at one junction end may stem from a read error. This sequence joins TRBV29-1 and TRBJ2-6; no clear D gene. This CDR3 comprises 16 residues. The germline gives CDR1 SQVTM, CDR2 ANQGSEA. The CDR3 spells CSVEARETSGTNVLTF. The CDR3 bases are TGCAGCGTTGAAGCCCGTGAGACCTCTGGGACCAACGTCCTGACTTTC.

The CDR3 loop is CASSPGLAGRMGELFF. For the CDR3, the DNA is TGTGCCAGCAGCCCGGGACTAGCGGGGAGAATGGGGGAGCTGTTTTTT. The chain has TRBV7-8 and TRBJ2-2, with 13 bases matching TRBD2. Looked up from germline, CDR1 is SGHVS and CDR2 is FQNEAQ. Trimming took 5 bases from V and 8 from J; bases not matched to a gene: 8. CDR3 length: 16 amino acids.

The genes are TRBV6-5 and TRBJ1-1; D remains unclear. This CDR3 comprises 16 residues. Germline CDR1 MNHEY, CDR2 SVGAGI. The V and J ends lost 4 bases and 0 bases respectively, with 15 bases between them. Written as DNA, the CDR3 is TGTGCCAGCAGTTCACCCCGGGAGCGGATGAACACTGAAGCTTTCTTT. Translating it yields CASSSPRERMNTEAFF.

This rearrangement joins TRBV6-1 to TRBJ2-4; tentatively, D is TRBD1 or TRBD2 (5 bases each). CDR3 length equals 16 residues. V was pared by 3 bases and J by 9 bases, with 21 bases between. In germline, CDR1 is MNHNS, CDR2 SASEGT. The CDR3: CASSEGRGAAGVIQYF. The CDR3 DNA is TGTGCCAGCAGTGAGGGGAGAGGGGCCGCCGGGGTCATTCAGTACTTC.

As regards this clonotype: As the CDR3 is not closed by the conserved phenylalanine or tryptophan, this likely results from a read error. This sequence joins TRBV11-2 and TRBJ2-7; D possibly corresponds to TRBD2 (6 bases). The CDR3 is 13 amino acids. Germline assignment: CDR1 SGHAT and CDR2 FQNNGV. Written as DNA, the CDR3 is TGTGCCAGCAGTTTAGCGGTGCCCTACGAGCAGTACTTA. Translating it yields CASSLAVPYEQYL.

In this sample, this clonotype turned up a few times. The chain joins TRBV12-3 or TRBV12-4 to TRBJ1-1; D not resolved. This CDR3 has 12 residues. V was trimmed by 4 bases and J by 4 bases, leaving 7 bases between them. DNA of the CDR3: TGTGCCAGCAGTTGGGTGAGCACTGAAGCTTTCTTT. Its protein product is CASSWVSTEAFF.

The chain links TRBV18 to TRBJ2-5; the match to TRBD1 covers 7 bases. The CDR3 is made up of 13 amino acids. Germline CDR1 reads KGHSH; CDR2 reads LQKENI. The V and J ends lost 5 bases and 10 bases, in that order; junction bases with no gene match: 10. CDR3 coding DNA: TGTGCCAGCTCAGGGGACAGTCAAGAGGTCCAGTACTTC. Its translation: CASSGDSQEVQYF.

This clonotype was counted between two and nine times. V usage is TRBV7-8 and J usage is TRBJ2-5, with a weak D call TRBD2 (5 bases). V gave up 6 bases and J gave up 2 bases, with 10 bases separating them. The length of the CDR3 is 13 residues. The germline CDR1 and CDR2 sequences are SGHVS and FQNEAQ. Here the CDR3 DNA reads TGTGCCAGCAGTTCCGGGGAGCAAGAGACCCAGTACTTC. Its protein product is CASSSGEQETQYF.

The rearrangement uses TRBV29-1 and TRBJ1-1; TRBD1 aligns across 12 bases. V shed 8 bases and J 5 bases; nucleotides not matched to a gene: 12. This CDR3 spans 15 amino acids. The germline V gene encodes CDR1 SQVTM and CDR2 ANQGSEA. CDR3 sequence reads: CSLRGTGGEATEAFF. CDR3 in DNA: TGCAGCTTGAGGGGGACAGGGGGCGAAGCTACTGAAGCTTTCTTT.